This T cell receptor beta chain was obtained from a study of blood T cell repertoires in COVID-19. As for the study in general: In each case, the material was cDNA or gDNA derived from T cells, B-cell-depleted T cells, or PBMCs.

V was shortened by 9 bases and J by 7 bases, with 22 bases between the two germline ends. Germline CDR1 is LNHDA and CDR2 is SQIVND (reference sequence). The CDR3 is made up of 16 amino acids. Assay: immunoSEQ multiplex PCR; the TCRdb copy retains only in-frame clones and omits some. The sample contains 100,000 or so clones, approximately 80% of which appear only once. The rearrangement uses TRBV19 and TRBJ1-6, with D maybe TRBD1 (5 bases). This clonotype originated in a man of 80 years or more with acute or convalescent COVID-19. The sample taken for sequencing was peripheral blood. The CDR3, as DNA: TGTGCCAGCCGTTTTAGATGGACAACTGGGAATTCACCCCTCCACTTT. Encoded protein: CASRFRWTTGNSPLHF.